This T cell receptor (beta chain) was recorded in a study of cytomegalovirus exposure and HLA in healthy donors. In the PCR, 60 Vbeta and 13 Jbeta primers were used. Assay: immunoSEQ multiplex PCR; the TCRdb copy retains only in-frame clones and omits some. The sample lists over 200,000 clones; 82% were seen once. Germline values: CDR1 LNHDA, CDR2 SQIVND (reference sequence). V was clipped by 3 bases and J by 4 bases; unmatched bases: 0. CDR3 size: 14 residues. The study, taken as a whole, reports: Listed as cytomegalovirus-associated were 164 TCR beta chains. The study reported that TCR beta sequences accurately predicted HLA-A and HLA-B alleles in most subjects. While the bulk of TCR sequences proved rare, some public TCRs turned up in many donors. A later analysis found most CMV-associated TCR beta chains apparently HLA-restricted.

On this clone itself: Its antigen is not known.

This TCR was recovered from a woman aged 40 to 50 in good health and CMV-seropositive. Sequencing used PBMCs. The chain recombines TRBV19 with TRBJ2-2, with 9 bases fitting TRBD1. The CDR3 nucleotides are TGTGCCAGTAGTATGACAGGGGGCACCGGGGAGCTGTTTTTT. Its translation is CASSMTGGTGELFF.